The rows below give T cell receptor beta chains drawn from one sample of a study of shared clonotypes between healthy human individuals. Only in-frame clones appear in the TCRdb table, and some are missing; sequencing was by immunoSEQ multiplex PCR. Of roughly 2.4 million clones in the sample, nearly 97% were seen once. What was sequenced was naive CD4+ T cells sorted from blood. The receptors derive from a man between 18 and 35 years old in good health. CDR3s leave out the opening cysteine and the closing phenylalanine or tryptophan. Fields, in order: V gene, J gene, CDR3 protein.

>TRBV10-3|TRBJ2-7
AIRLQGAIDEQY
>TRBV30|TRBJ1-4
AWNPTGGATNEKLF
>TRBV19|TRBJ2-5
ASSIVGGETQY
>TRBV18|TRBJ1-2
ASSQGNYGYT
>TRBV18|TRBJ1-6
ASSPPNRGVINSPLH
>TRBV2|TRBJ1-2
ASSDEGYGYT
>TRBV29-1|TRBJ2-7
SVADKPASEQY
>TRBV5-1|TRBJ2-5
ASSRGTGGGPETQY
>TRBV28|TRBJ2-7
ASRGTGHEQY
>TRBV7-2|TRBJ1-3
ASSSGLGNTIY
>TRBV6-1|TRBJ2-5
ASSKDGPRWTQY
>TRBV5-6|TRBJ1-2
ASSLPSGGYT
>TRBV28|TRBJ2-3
ASSGRGPGGGDGTDTQY
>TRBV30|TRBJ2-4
AWSGGVVAKNIQY
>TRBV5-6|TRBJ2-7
ASSLYQGVGAGLQY
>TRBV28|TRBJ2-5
ASRGGGPGETQY
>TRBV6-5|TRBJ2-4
ASKGPGEKNIQY
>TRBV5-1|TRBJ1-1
ASSLVGQTYTEAF
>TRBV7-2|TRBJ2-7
ASSFSGSGSYEQY
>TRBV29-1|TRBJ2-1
SVGYNEQF
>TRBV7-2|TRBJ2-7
ASSSPRREGSYEQY
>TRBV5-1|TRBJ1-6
ASSLDGSNSPLH
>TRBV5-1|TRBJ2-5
ASSLTSGALGEETQY
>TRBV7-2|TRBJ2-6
ASSSRDRDPGANVLT
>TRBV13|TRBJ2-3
ASSLRQGTDTQY
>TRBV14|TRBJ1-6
ASSQGKGSPLH
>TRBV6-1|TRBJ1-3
ASRRDPNTIY
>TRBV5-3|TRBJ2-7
ARSLRRGSY
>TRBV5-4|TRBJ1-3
ASSLPGGGRDTIY
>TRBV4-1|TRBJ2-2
ASSQAGVTGTGRGGELF
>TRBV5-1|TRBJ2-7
ASSLGSSGNEQY
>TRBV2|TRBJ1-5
ASETGKGFGQPQH
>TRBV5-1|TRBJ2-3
ASSLGPVAGGDTQY
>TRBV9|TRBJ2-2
ASTLGQGEAGELF
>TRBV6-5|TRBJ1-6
ASSYSGQGNSPLH